Listed below are T cell receptor beta chains from one sample, sequenced in a study of T cells in Graves' hyperthyroidism and ophthalmopathy. TCRdb called the multiplex PCR reads again in MiXCR, with one record for every CDR3 protein. Altogether 550,000 to 700,000 distinct CDR3 sequences are present, roughly 14% being singletons, with the ten largest covering around 4.1%. The sample consisted of blood. These receptors originate from a woman aged 40 to 55 with Graves' ophthalmopathy. CDR3s include the opening cysteine and the closing phenylalanine or tryptophan. The D gene is left open where the match is weak. Rows give clone size only sometimes, using once, few, many, or a class for an expanded clone.

TRBV2	many	15	-	TRBJ1-2	CASRRDSYRDYGYTF	TGTGCCAGCCGCCGAGACAGCTACAGGGACTATGGCTACACCTTC
TRBV18	few	18	-	TRBJ2-7	CASSPLQPGGPIGYEQYF	TGTGCCAGCTCACCACTCCAACCTGGGGGACCTATTGGGTACGAGCAGTACTTC
TRBV29-1	many	17	-	TRBJ1-1	CSVGGGGLGGLNTEAFF	TGCAGCGTGGGGGGAGGGGGTTTAGGAGGCTTAAACACTGAAGCTTTCTTT
TRBV12-3/TRBV12-4	many	14	-	TRBJ1-2	CASSLGGTIYGYTF	TGTGCCAGCAGTTTAGGTGGGACAATCTATGGCTACACCTTC
TRBV29-1	many	16	TRBD2	TRBJ2-7	CSGGKTGTSGSYEQYF	TGCAGCGGAGGTAAAACAGGGACTAGCGGATCCTACGAGCAGTACTTC
TRBV10-3	many	14	TRBD1	TRBJ1-1	CAITPGGWNTEAFF	TGTGCCATCACCCCAGGGGGCTGGAACACTGAAGCTTTCTTT
TRBV29-1	many	13	-	TRBJ1-1	CSSPRVGDTEAFF	TGCAGCTCCCCCAGGGTAGGGGACACTGAAGCTTTCTTT
TRBV12-3/TRBV12-4	-	16	TRBD2	TRBJ2-7	CASSFGGTSGLWEQYF	TGTGCCAGCAGTTTCGGCGGGACTAGCGGCCTCTGGGAGCAGTACTTC
TRBV7-8	few	16	TRBD2	TRBJ2-7	CASSLAGRAGAYEQYF	TGTGCCAGCAGCTTAGCAGGCCGGGCGGGAGCCTACGAGCAGTACTTC
TRBV5-1	-	16	TRBD2	TRBJ2-1	CASSLATSGRANEQFF	TGCGCCAGCAGCTTGGCCACTAGCGGGAGGGCCAATGAGCAGTTCTTC
TRBV7-6	many	16	TRBD2	TRBJ2-7	CASSLGTSGSSYEQYF	TGTGCCAGCAGCTTAGGGACTAGCGGGAGCTCCTACGAGCAGTACTTC
TRBV14	-	15	-	TRBJ2-7	CASSRATGPRYEQYF	TGTGCCAGCAGCCGGGCTACCGGGCCTAGGTACGAGCAGTACTTC
TRBV20-1	many	14	TRBD1	TRBJ1-5	CSASPGTGVQPQHF	TGCAGTGCTAGCCCCGGGACAGGGGTTCAGCCCCAGCATTTT
TRBV7-2	many	16	TRBD2	TRBJ2-7	CASSLQGASGSYEQYF	TGTGCCAGCAGCTTACAGGGGGCTAGCGGGAGCTACGAGCAGTACTTC
TRBV27	many	14	-	TRBJ2-7	CASSLGRRDYEQYF	TGTGCCAGCAGTTTAGGCCGCCGGGACTACGAGCAGTACTTC
TRBV12-3/TRBV12-4	once	14	TRBD1	TRBJ1-5	CASSRGQVVQPQHF	TGTGCCAGCAGTCGTGGACAGGTAGTACAGCCCCAGCATTTT
TRBV18	few	14	TRBD1	TRBJ1-4	CASSPTGRDEKLFF	TGTGCCAGCTCACCGACAGGGAGAGATGAAAAACTGTTTTTT
TRBV6-1	many	14	TRBD1	TRBJ1-3	CASTEQGAGNTIYF	TGTGCCAGCACGGAACAGGGGGCTGGAAACACCATATATTTT
TRBV6-1	many	12	TRBD2	TRBJ2-7	CASWGGSYEQYF	TGTGCCAGCTGGGGGGGATCCTACGAGCAGTACTTC
TRBV5-4	few	15	TRBD1	TRBJ1-1	CASSEGQGGWSEAFF	TGTGCCAGCAGCGAGGGACAGGGAGGGTGGTCTGAAGCTTTCTTT
TRBV27	-	16	TRBD1	TRBJ2-7	CASSFFGTGRVYEQYF	TGTGCCAGCAGTTTCTTTGGGACAGGGAGGGTCTACGAGCAGTACTTC
TRBV5-4	few	13	-	TRBJ1-1	CASSLGYSTEAFF	TGTGCCAGCAGCTTGGGGTACTCCACTGAAGCTTTCTTT
TRBV30	-	18	-	TRBJ1-5	CAWSAPRRVSDSNQPQHF	TGTGCCTGGAGTGCCCCCCGCCGTGTCTCCGATAGCAATCAGCCCCAGCATTTT
TRBV5-1	many	15	TRBD1	TRBJ2-7	CASSLFTGTAYEQYF	TGCGCCAGCAGCTTGTTTACCGGGACAGCGTACGAGCAGTACTTC
TRBV12-3/TRBV12-4	many	15	-	TRBJ2-5	CASSLGDIARETQYF	TGTGCCAGCAGTTTAGGGGACATCGCTCGAGAGACCCAGTACTTC
TRBV4-3	few	14	-	TRBJ1-1	CASSQAPGGTEAFF	TGCGCCAGCAGCCAAGCCCCGGGGGGCACTGAAGCTTTCTTT
TRBV5-1	many	16	-	TRBJ1-1	CASSLDITLPNTEAFF	TGCGCCAGCAGCTTGGATATAACATTGCCCAACACTGAAGCTTTCTTT
TRBV15	many	12	-	TRBJ2-7	CATSRNIYEQYF	TGTGCCACCAGCCGAAACATCTACGAGCAGTACTTC
TRBV5-5	-	16	TRBD2	TRBJ2-2	CASSPWEGSNTGELFF	TGTGCCAGCAGCCCTTGGGAGGGTTCGAACACCGGGGAGCTGTTTTTT
TRBV27	many	12	-	TRBJ2-3	CASSFRGDTQYF	TGTGCCAGCAGTTTCAGGGGAGATACGCAGTATTTT
TRBV6-1	many	11	TRBD1	TRBJ1-5	CATGQGEPQHF	TGTGCCACCGGACAGGGCGAGCCCCAGCATTTT
TRBV29-1	many	13	-	TRBJ2-5	CSVDGGEEETQYF	TGCAGCGTTGATGGGGGAGAGGAAGAGACCCAGTACTTC
TRBV30	many	13	TRBD2	TRBJ2-7	CAYRAGARYEQYF	TGTGCCTACCGAGCGGGAGCCCGCTACGAGCAGTACTTC
TRBV9	few	14	-	TRBJ2-7	CASSFGGKSYEQYF	TGTGCCAGCAGCTTCGGCGGCAAATCCTACGAGCAGTACTTC
TRBV6-1	-	13	-	TRBJ1-2	CASNPARGGGYTF	TGTGCCAGCAACCCCGCGCGGGGCGGGGGCTACACCTTC
TRBV10-2	-	15	-	TRBJ1-2	CASFPGGLGNYGYTF	TGCGCCAGTTTCCCCGGGGGACTTGGGAACTATGGCTACACCTTC
TRBV3-1	few	15	TRBD1	TRBJ1-5	CASSPGTGGDQPQHF	TGTGCCAGCAGCCCCGGGACAGGGGGCGATCAGCCCCAGCATTTT
TRBV9	many	14	-	TRBJ1-2	CASSVALTDYGYTF	TGTGCCAGCAGCGTAGCACTGACAGACTATGGCTACACCTTC
TRBV6-5	many	15	TRBD1	TRBJ1-2	CASSLTDRGDYGYTF	TGTGCCAGCAGCCTAACGGACAGGGGGGACTATGGCTACACCTTC
TRBV7-3	-	13	-	TRBJ1-1	CASILFTNTEAFF	TGTGCCAGCATCCTCTTCACGAACACTGAAGCTTTCTTT
TRBV11-2	many	15	TRBD2	TRBJ2-7	CASSLGGRGSYEQYF	TGTGCCAGCAGCTTAGGCGGGAGGGGCTCCTACGAGCAGTACTTC
TRBV5-1	many	14	-	TRBJ1-1	CASSFRTEGDEAFF	TGCGCCAGCAGCTTTAGGACAGAAGGAGATGAAGCTTTCTTT
TRBV28	many	14	-	TRBJ1-1	CASSSNPGYTEAFF	TGTGCCAGCAGTTCCAACCCAGGGTACACTGAAGCTTTCTTT
TRBV4-2	few	19	TRBD2	TRBJ2-5	CASSQSTDTSELLQETQYF	TGTGCCAGCAGCCAGAGTACGGACACTAGCGAACTTCTCCAAGAGACCCAGTACTTC
TRBV20-1	many	13	TRBD1	TRBJ1-2	CSASRGLDYGYTF	TGCAGTGCTAGCAGGGGGTTGGACTATGGCTACACCTTC
TRBV20-1	-	15	-	TRBJ1-1	CSATEDSYSNTEAFF	TGCAGTGCTACCGAGGACAGTTATTCGAACACTGAAGCTTTCTTT
TRBV19	-	15	-	TRBJ1-1	CASSIRAGENTEAFF	TGTGCCAGTAGTATACGGGCAGGGGAGAACACTGAAGCTTTCTTT
TRBV6-1	many	14	-	TRBJ1-5	CASSEAGGSQPQHF	TGTGCCAGCAGTGAAGCAGGAGGATCCCAGCCCCAGCATTTT
TRBV10-3	few	15	-	TRBJ2-7	CAISDAKGPSYEQYF	TGTGCCATCAGTGACGCCAAGGGGCCTTCCTACGAGCAGTACTTC
TRBV11-2	many	13	-	TRBJ2-1	CASSPRTRHEQFF	TGTGCCAGCAGCCCCCGGACGAGGCATGAGCAGTTCTTC
TRBV12-3/TRBV12-4	many	13	-	TRBJ2-7	CASRGGIGYEQYF	TGTGCCAGCAGGGGCGGGATAGGCTACGAGCAGTACTTC